The rows below give T cell receptor beta chains drawn from one sample of a study of blood T cell repertoires in COVID-19. Libraries were prepared by immunoSEQ multiplex PCR; TCRdb keeps only in-frame clonotypes and omits some of them. This table holds 210,000 or so clones, around 90% found once. Sequencing used peripheral blood. The source of these receptors is a middle-aged man with acute or convalescent COVID-19. Each CDR3 is given with its conserved first and last residue. A D gene is named only where the DNA matches it firmly. Rows give clone size only sometimes, using once, few, many, or a class for an expanded clone.

DNA	CDR3	J	D	V	size
TGTGCCAGTACGCCCAGGGACACCGGGGAGCTGTTTTTT	CASTPRDTGELFF	TRBJ2-2	.	TRBV19	.
TGTGCCAGCTCACCACCGTCGGGACAGGGAAATCAGCCCCAGCATTTT	CASSPPSGQGNQPQHF	TRBJ1-5	TRBD1	TRBV18	.
TGTGCCAGCAGCCAATCCCGGTACGAGGAAAAACTGTTTTTT	CASSQSRYEEKLFF	TRBJ1-4	.	TRBV16	.
TGTGCCAGCAGCCGACTAGCGGGAGTGGGTAATGAGCAGTTCTTC	CASSRLAGVGNEQFF	TRBJ2-1	TRBD2	TRBV7-3	.
TGTGCCAGCAGTCCCGGACAGGGGGACCTATTCGGAAACACCATATATTTT	CASSPGQGDLFGNTIYF	TRBJ1-3	TRBD1	TRBV28	.
TGTGCCAGCAGCTTAGGGACAGGAGTTGCGGAGACCCAGTACTTC	CASSLGTGVAETQYF	TRBJ2-5	TRBD1	TRBV7-3	.
TGTGCCAGCATCCCGAAGTGGGGGGAGGAAAATACGCAGTATTTT	CASIPKWGEENTQYF	TRBJ2-3	.	TRBV2	.
TGTGCCAGCAGCCGTAGAACCGGGGAGCTGTTTTTT	CASSRRTGELFF	TRBJ2-2	.	TRBV28	few
TGTGCCAGCAGTTACCCGACCGGGCCCGGGGGACAAGCTTTCTTT	CASSYPTGPGGQAFF	TRBJ1-1	.	TRBV6-5	.
TGTGCCAGCAGTTTAAGGGGGCGCTTTGAAGCTTTCTTT	CASSLRGRFEAFF	TRBJ1-1	TRBD1	TRBV28	.
TGCAGCGCCATTACAGGGATGGAGGAAAAACTGTTTTTT	CSAITGMEEKLFF	TRBJ1-4	.	TRBV29-1	.
TGTGCCAGCAGCTTACAACAGGGCCGATCAGATACGCAGTATTTT	CASSLQQGRSDTQYF	TRBJ2-3	.	TRBV7-2	.
TGTGCCTGGAGTTTTTCAGGGGATCAGCCCCAGCATTTT	CAWSFSGDQPQHF	TRBJ1-5	.	TRBV30	.
TGTGCCAGCAGTTTATTTGGGACAAACACCGGGGAGCTGTTTTTT	CASSLFGTNTGELFF	TRBJ2-2	.	TRBV27	few
TGCGCCAGCAGGGAGGCCAGCTCTGGAAACACCATATATTTT	CASREASSGNTIYF	TRBJ1-3	.	TRBV5-1	.